A single sample is the source of the 22 T cell receptor beta chains below, sequenced in a study of patients and donors after allogeneic stem cell transplantation. TCRdb reanalysed the RT-PCR reads using MiXCR and keeps one entry per CDR3 protein. This repertoire shows approximately 250,000 distinct CDR3 sequences, 13% to 15% found once; its top ten account for 9.5% to 13%. The sequenced sample consisted of blood, either unsorted or a sorted T cell fraction (not recorded which). The receptors here all came from a human donor who was either an allogeneic HSCT recipient or a stem cell or donor lymphocyte infusion donor (not recorded which). It is not recorded whose cells these are; they may come from a transplant donor.

This clonotype was found many times. The gene calls are TRBV18 and TRBJ2-1; TRBD2 matches 14 bases. The CDR3 sequence is 17 residues long. Germline trimming cut 3 bases from V and 6 bases from J; bases unmatched to any gene: 7. CDR1 and CDR2 from the germline V gene are KGHSH and LQKENI. The CDR3 region is CASSPGLAGAVSNEQFF. For the CDR3, the DNA is TGTGCCAGCTCACCGGGACTAGCGGGGGCCGTTTCCAATGAGCAGTTCTTC.

V is TRBV20-1 and J is TRBJ2-5; D gene uncertain. Germline assignment: CDR1 DFQATT and CDR2 SNEGSKA (reference sequence). The CDR3 is 12 residues long. The germline V and J ends were trimmed by 6 bases and 0 bases, with 8 bases remaining between them. CDR3 sequence reads: CSAWTDQETQYF. The CDR3 coding sequence is TGCAGTGCCTGGACCGACCAAGAGACCCAGTACTTC.

This chain joins TRBV19 and TRBJ2-1; 8 bases agree with TRBD2. V was pared by 10 bases and J by 6 bases, with 14 bases of the junction left unmatched. The germline V gene encodes CDR1 LNHDA and CDR2 SQIVND (reference sequence). The CDR3 totals 15 residues. CDR3 protein: CATERGSGALNEQFF. In DNA, the CDR3 is TGTGCCACCGAGAGGGGTAGCGGGGCCCTCAATGAGCAGTTCTTC.

Ten or more counts support this clonotype. The genes are TRBV7-2 and TRBJ2-1; no clear D gene. Trimming pared 5 bases from V and 7 bases from J, leaving 9 bases between. This CDR3 comprises 12 residues. Germline V gene data show CDR1 as SGHTA and CDR2 as FQGNSA. The CDR3 spells CASSNERNEQFF. The CDR3 bases are TGTGCCAGCAGCAATGAGAGGAATGAGCAGTTCTTC.

The chain joins TRBV20-1 to TRBJ2-5; 7 bases line up with TRBD2. Germline V CDR1 and CDR2: DFQATT, SNEGSKA (reference sequence). The CDR3 totals 17 residues. With V trimmed by 0 bases and J by 0 bases, 10 bases remained unmatched. The chain's CDR3 is CSARDWREMKYQETQYF. The CDR3 DNA sequence: TGCAGTGCTAGAGATTGGCGGGAGATGAAGTACCAAGAGACCCAGTACTTC.

Many counts were recorded for this clonotype. V usage is TRBV12-3 or TRBV12-4 and J usage is TRBJ2-1; 9 positions match TRBD2. The CDR3 is 15 amino acids. With V trimmed by 1 base and J by 9 bases, 7 bases remained unmatched. The chain's CDR3 is CASSLGGGRAREQFF. The CDR3 coding sequence is TGTGCCAGCAGTTTAGGCGGCGGGAGGGCCCGTGAGCAGTTCTTC.

This clonotype was picked up many times. The chain employs TRBV5-6 and TRBJ2-7; possible D gene TRBD2, 6 bases. CDR3 length: 15 amino acids. V was clipped by 1 base and J by 2 bases, with 13 bases between them. The germline V gene has CDR1 SGHDT and CDR2 YYEEEE. The CDR3 sequence: CASSLPAEGTYEQYF. The CDR3 DNA reads as TGTGCCAGCAGCTTGCCAGCGGAGGGGACCTACGAGCAGTACTTC.

The genes are TRBV7-9 and TRBJ1-1; 8 bases are shared with TRBD1. The germline CDR1 and CDR2 sequences are SEHNR and FQNEAQ (reference sequence). The J segment lost 1 base and the V segment lost 5 bases, leaving 6 bases of the junction unmatched. The CDR3 sequence is 15 residues long. For the CDR3, the DNA is TGTGCCAGCAGCAGCCCGGACAGGGCGAACACTGAAGCTTTCTTT. As protein: CASSSPDRANTEAFF.

The CDR3: CASSLRGQPQHF. The CDR3 DNA is TGTGCCAGCAGTTTACGAGGTCAGCCCCAGCATTTT. The chain recombines TRBV27 with TRBJ1-5; D remains unclear. This CDR3 has 12 residues. In germline, CDR1 is MNHEY, CDR2 SMNVEV (reference sequence). The germline V and J ends were trimmed by 2 bases and 6 bases, with 5 bases remaining between them.

This clonotype showed up just a few times. The rearrangement uses TRBV5-1 and TRBJ2-6; D is perhaps TRBD2 (5 bases). The V end was cut by 1 base, the J end by 4 bases, with 12 bases between. CDR3 size: 16 residues. In germline, CDR1 is SGHRS, CDR2 YFSETQ. CDR3 amino acids: CASSLRESAGANVLTF. CDR3 DNA sequence: TGCGCCAGCAGCTTGAGGGAGTCGGCCGGGGCCAACGTCCTGACTTTC. Variable domain in full (rest from reference TRBV5-1 and TRBJ2-6): KAGVTQTPRYLIKTRGQQVTLSCSPISGHRSVSWYQQTPGQGLQFLFEYFSETQRNKGNFPGRFSGRQFSNSRSEMNVSTLELGDSALYLCASSLRESAGANVLTFGAGSRLTVL.

This clonotype was observed at least ten times. The genes are TRBV7-2 and TRBJ1-2; no definite D call. CDR1 and CDR2 from the germline V gene are SGHTA and FQGNSA. Trimming took off 8 bases at V and 7 bases at J, with 17 bases between the two ends. The CDR3 runs to 13 residues. This CDR3 reads CASPHPAGSGYTF. CDR3 DNA sequence: TGTGCCAGCCCCCACCCGGCGGGGTCTGGCTACACCTTC.

Only a few counts were recorded for this clonotype. This chain uses TRBV3-1 with TRBJ2-1; TRBD1 matches at 9 bases. CDR1 LGHDT and CDR2 YNNKEL come from the germline V gene (reference sequence). CDR3 size: 15 residues. The ends lost 4 bases at V and 7 bases at J; junction bases unmatched: 8. The chain's CDR3 is CASSPGTGSPNEQFF. For the CDR3, the DNA is TGTGCCAGCAGCCCCGGGACAGGGAGCCCAAATGAGCAGTTCTTC.

This clonotype was counted between two and nine times. This chain joins TRBV3-1 and TRBJ2-3; D possibly corresponds to TRBD1 (6 bases). Per the germline V gene, CDR1 is LGHDT and CDR2 is YNNKEL (reference sequence). The CDR3 has 14 residues. The CDR3 region has the DNA TGTGCGCACACAGGGCAGTTATACACAGATACGCAGTATTTT. It specifies CAHTGQLYTDTQYF.

The J gene is TRBJ2-3, the V gene TRBV12-3 or TRBV12-4, with D maybe TRBD2 (6 bases). The length of the CDR3 is 15 residues. Trimming shortened V by 8 bases and J by 1 base, and 16 bases separated the two germline ends. The CDR3 region is CASRVEGGGTDTQYF. In nucleotides, the CDR3 is TGTGCCAGCCGGGTGGAGGGCGGGGGCACAGATACGCAGTATTTT.

This clonotype was counted at least ten times. The J gene is TRBJ1-6, the V gene TRBV4-2; D gene ambiguous. Per the germline V gene, CDR1 is LGHNA and CDR2 is YNFKEQ. This CDR3 spans 19 amino acids. The V and J ends lost 1 base and 0 bases respectively, with 16 bases between them. CDR3 loop: CASSQGFAGMSSYNSPLHF. Written as DNA, the CDR3 is TGTGCCAGCAGCCAAGGATTTGCCGGGATGAGCTCCTATAATTCACCCCTCCACTTT.

This chain connects TRBV7-2 to TRBJ1-6, with 7 bases lining up with TRBD1. V trimming: 5 bases; J trimming: 2 bases; junction bases outside the gene matches: 3. This CDR3 has 15 residues. Germline CDR1 SGHTA, CDR2 FQGNSA. CDR3 sequence: CASSQGQTYNSPLHF. The CDR3, as DNA: TGTGCCAGCAGCCAGGGACAGACCTATAATTCACCCCTCCACTTT.

The chain has TRBV30 and TRBJ1-1; a possible D gene is TRBD1 (6 bases). V lost 3 bases and J 1 base, leaving 12 bases between the germline ends. Per germline, CDR1 GTSNPN and CDR2 SVGIG (reference sequence). The CDR3 covers 14 residues. For the CDR3, the DNA is TGTGCCTGGAGGCCCTCCAGGGGGAACACTGAAGCTTTCTTT. The encoded protein is CAWRPSRGNTEAFF.

This clonotype was counted a few times. V usage is TRBV12-3 or TRBV12-4 and J usage is TRBJ2-2; D may be TRBD2 (6 bases). With 5 bases removed from V and 6 bases from J, the gap between germline ends came to 16 bases. The CDR3 totals 15 residues. Here the CDR3 reads CASSRLVGSPGELFF. Written as DNA, the CDR3 is TGTGCCAGCAGTCGACTAGTGGGGTCTCCCGGGGAGCTGTTTTTT.

The chain recombines TRBV13 with TRBJ2-1; 8 bases are a match to TRBD2. Germline-derived CDR1 and CDR2 are PRHDT and FYEKMQ (reference sequence). The CDR3 spans 15 residues. The ends lost 4 bases at V and 2 bases at J; junction bases unmatched: 4. The CDR3 sequence is CASSSQRGTYNEQFF. In nucleotides, the CDR3 is TGTGCCAGCAGCTCCCAGCGGGGGACCTACAATGAGCAGTTCTTC.

In this sample, this clonotype turned up a few times. The genes are TRBV3-1 and TRBJ2-2; D not resolved. Trimming cost V 7 bases and J 6 bases, with 9 bases left between them. This CDR3 is 12 amino acids long. Germline CDR1 and CDR2: LGHDT and YNNKEL (reference sequence). The CDR3 DNA sequence: TGTGCCAGCACAACGCTCCCCGGGGAGCTGTTTTTT. It translates to CASTTLPGELFF.

This clonotype was counted at least ten times. This chain uses TRBV27 with TRBJ2-3, with 9 positions matching TRBD1. Germline lookup yields CDR1 MNHEY and CDR2 SMNVEV (reference sequence). The CDR3 extends over 16 amino acids. Trimming cost V 5 bases and J 3 bases; bases outside gene matches: 9. The CDR3 reads CASSSHRGQLTDTQYF. The DNA for the CDR3 is TGTGCCAGCAGTAGCCACAGGGGGCAGTTGACAGATACGCAGTATTTT.

In this sample, this clonotype turned up many times. The CDR3, as DNA: TGCAGTGCTAAAAATGATGACCGAGCAAACACTGAAGCTTTCTTT. This codes for CSAKNDDRANTEAFF. This chain links TRBV20-1 with TRBJ1-1; D call uncertain. V lost 4 bases, J lost 2 bases, and 17 bases lay in between. Germline CDR1 and CDR2: DFQATT and SNEGSKA (reference sequence). CDR3 length: 15 residues.